The text below deals with one T cell receptor (beta chain). Its specificity is unknown. This sample is part of a study of cytomegalovirus exposure and HLA in healthy donors. Study-level results: In a later analysis, a genetic analysis reported fewer productive-TCR N-insertions in an Asian-associated ancestry cluster than the cohort average. Information on immune exposure was restricted to one variable (CMV serostatus). Later on, analysis showed that most CMV-associated TCR beta chains appeared to be HLA-restricted.

13 Jbeta primers and 60 Vbeta primers were used for the PCR. Sequenced by immunoSEQ multiplex PCR; TCRdb stores in-frame clones only, minus some. There are around 150,000 clones in the sample, with less than 3% held by the top ten. This CDR3 contains 14 residues. V lost 7 bases and J lost 6; bases outside the gene matches: 6. Germline loops: CDR1 SGHRS, CDR2 YFSETQ. The specimen was PBMCs. The source is a man between 40 and 49 years old in good health and CMV-seronegative. The rearrangement joins TRBV5-1 to TRBJ2-2, with TRBD1 matching over 10 bases. This CDR3 is CASDLGQGAGELFF. The CDR3 nucleotides read TGCGCCAGCGACCTCGGACAGGGGGCCGGGGAGCTGTTTTTT.